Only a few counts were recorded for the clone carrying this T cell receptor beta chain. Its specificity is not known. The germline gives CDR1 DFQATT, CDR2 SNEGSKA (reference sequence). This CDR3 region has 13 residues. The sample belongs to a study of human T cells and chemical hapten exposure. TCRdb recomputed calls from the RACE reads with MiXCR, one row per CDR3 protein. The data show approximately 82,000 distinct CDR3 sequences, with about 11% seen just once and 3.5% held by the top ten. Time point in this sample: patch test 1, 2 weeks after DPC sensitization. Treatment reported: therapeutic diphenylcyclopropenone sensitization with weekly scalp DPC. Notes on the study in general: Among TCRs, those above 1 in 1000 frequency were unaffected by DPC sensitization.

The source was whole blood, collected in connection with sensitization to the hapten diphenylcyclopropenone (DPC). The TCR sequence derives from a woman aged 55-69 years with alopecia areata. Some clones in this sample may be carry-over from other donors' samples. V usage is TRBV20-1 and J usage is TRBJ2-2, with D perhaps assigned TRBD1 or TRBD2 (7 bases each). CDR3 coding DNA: TGCAGCGCCACCAGGGGGGGAGCCGGGGAGCTGTTTTTT. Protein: CSATRGGAGELFF.